This T cell receptor (beta chain) was observed in a study of blood T cell repertoires in COVID-19. As for the study in general: Italy, Spain and the United States were the sources of the convalescent and acute COVID-19 samples. Sample material is recorded as cDNA or gDNA derived from T cells, B-cell-depleted T cells, or PBMCs.

During active infection, Seattle patients enrolled and were then monitored through disease. This clone has at least ten counts. Germline CDR1 WNHNN, CDR2 SYGVQD (reference sequence). Trimming cost V 2 bases and J 2 bases; bases outside gene matches: 6. This CDR3 is built from 16 residues. Original processing methods: Amplification of reference gene primers was used by the study to estimate nucleated cell counts. The method was immunoSEQ multiplex PCR; TCRdb's version includes in-frame clones alone and lacks a portion of them. V, J and clone size derive from that table, while D and trimming were established from the DNA sequence. The profile shows roughly 100,000 clones, 76% of them singletons.

The rearrangement links TRBV10-1 to TRBJ2-3; 8 bases agree with TRBD2. The receptor comes from an older man with COVID-19, enrolled during active disease. Sequencing used peripheral blood. CDR3 region: CASSESLAGPTDTQYF. The CDR3 DNA follows: TGCGCCAGCAGTGAGAGTCTAGCGGGTCCCACAGATACGCAGTATTTT.